A selection of T cell receptor beta chains follows, all from one sample in a study of blood T cell repertoires in COVID-19. The repertoire was sequenced with immunoSEQ multiplex PCR; TCRdb's copy has only in-frame clones and lacks some. The sample has about 100,000 clones, over 65% seen once. The sample consisted of peripheral blood. The source of these receptors is a human donor in a cohort sampled during active COVID-19. Each CDR3 is given with its conserved first and last residue. Each record gives: V gene, clone size, J gene, D gene, CDR3 protein, CDR3 DNA. D genes are given only for firm matches. The size field is filled for only some rows; it gives once, few, many or a size class.

TRBV4-1	few	TRBJ2-2	-	CASSQVQAGELFF	TGCGCCAGCAGCCAAGTCCAGGCCGGGGAGCTGTTTTTT
TRBV5-1	-	TRBJ2-7	-	CASSLEGARGEQYF	TGCGCCAGCAGCTTGGAAGGGGCTAGGGGGGAGCAGTACTTC
TRBV6-5	once	TRBJ1-2	-	CAATPGTNYGYTF	TGTGCCGCTACCCCCGGGACAAACTATGGCTACACCTTC
TRBV11-3	-	TRBJ1-6	-	CASSPGLKNSPLHF	TGTGCCAGCAGCCCGGGACTGAAAAATTCACCCCTCCACTTT
TRBV29-1	once	TRBJ1-1	-	CSVSRGNTEAFF	TGCAGCGTCTCCAGGGGAAACACTGAAGCTTTCTTT
TRBV21-1	-	TRBJ2-3	-	CASSKAQWDLAADTQYF	TGTGCCAGCAGCAAAGCGCAATGGGATTTAGCGGCAGATACGCAGTATTTT
TRBV12-5	-	TRBJ1-2	-	CASGLVPRMDGYTF	TGTGCTAGTGGTTTGGTACCCAGGATGGATGGCTACACCTTC
TRBV11-2	-	TRBJ2-5	TRBD2	CASSPELAGGRETQYF	TGTGCCAGCAGCCCAGAACTAGCGGGGGGGCGGGAGACCCAGTACTTC
TRBV21-1	-	TRBJ1-2	-	CASTPGGGYGYTF	TGTGCCAGCACCCCCGGAGGGGGCTACGGCTACACCTTC
TRBV19	-	TRBJ1-6	-	CASHSGASNSPLHF	TGTGCCAGCCACAGTGGGGCCTCTAATTCACCCCTCCACTTT
TRBV7-9	-	TRBJ2-1	TRBD2	CASSLGGLAGIYNEQFF	TGTGCCAGCAGCTTAGGGGGGCTAGCGGGGATCTACAATGAGCAGTTCTTC
TRBV6-6	-	TRBJ1-6	TRBD1	CASSTDPGGASPLHF	TGTGCCAGCAGTACCGACCCAGGGGGCGCTTCACCCCTCCACTTT
TRBV3-1/TRBV3-2	-	TRBJ1-4	TRBD1	CASSQGDSFAGGGEKLFF	TGTGCCAGCAGCCAAGGGGATAGTTTCGCAGGGGGCGGTGAAAAACTGTTTTTT
TRBV19	-	TRBJ1-2	-	CASSIGTRGYTF	TGTGCCAGTAGTATAGGGACAAGAGGCTACACCTTC
TRBV3-1/TRBV3-2	-	TRBJ2-5	-	CASSQALAGGETQYF	TGTGCCAGCAGCCAAGCACTCGCAGGAGGAGAGACCCAGTACTTC
TRBV19	-	TRBJ2-1	TRBD2	CASRGLPSYNEQFF	TGTGCCAGTAGGGGACTACCCTCCTACAATGAGCAGTTCTTC
TRBV29-1	once	TRBJ2-6	-	CSVLSGSGANVLTF	TGCAGCGTTCTTTCAGGATCTGGGGCCAACGTCCTGACTTTC